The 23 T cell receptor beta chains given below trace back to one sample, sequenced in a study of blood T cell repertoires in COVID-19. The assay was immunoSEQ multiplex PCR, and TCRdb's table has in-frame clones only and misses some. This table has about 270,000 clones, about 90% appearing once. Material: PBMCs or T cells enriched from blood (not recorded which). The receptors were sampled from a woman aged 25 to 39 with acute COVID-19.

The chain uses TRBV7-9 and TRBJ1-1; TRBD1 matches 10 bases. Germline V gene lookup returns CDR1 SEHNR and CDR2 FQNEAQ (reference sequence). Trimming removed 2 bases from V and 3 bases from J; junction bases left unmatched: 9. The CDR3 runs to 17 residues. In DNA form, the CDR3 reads TGTGCCAGCAGCTTATGGGGACAGGGGACCTTGGACACTGAAGCTTTCTTT. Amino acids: CASSLWGQGTLDTEAFF. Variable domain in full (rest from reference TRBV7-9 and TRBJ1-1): DTGVSQNPRHKITKRGQNVTFRCDPISEHNRLYWYRQTLGQGPEFLTYFQNEAQLEKSRLLSDRFSAERPKGSFSTLEIQRTEQGDSAMYLCASSLWGQGTLDTEAFFGQGTRLTVV.

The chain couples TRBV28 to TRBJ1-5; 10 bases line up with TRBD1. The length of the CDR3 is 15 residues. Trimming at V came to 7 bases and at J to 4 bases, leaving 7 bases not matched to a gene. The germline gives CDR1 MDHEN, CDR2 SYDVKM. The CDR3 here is CASKNPGQGNQPQHF. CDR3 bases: TGTGCCAGCAAAAACCCGGGACAGGGGAATCAGCCCCAGCATTTT.

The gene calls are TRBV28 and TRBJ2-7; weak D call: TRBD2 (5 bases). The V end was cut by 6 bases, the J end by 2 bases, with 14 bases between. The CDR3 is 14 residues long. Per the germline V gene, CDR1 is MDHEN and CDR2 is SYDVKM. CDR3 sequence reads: CASRSRGTTYEQYF. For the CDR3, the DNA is TGTGCCAGCAGGAGCCGGGGAACCACCTACGAGCAGTACTTC.

CDR3 nucleotides: TGTGCCAGCAGCTTAACTGCGGGGATTGACTCAGAGACCCAGTACTTC. Protein: CASSLTAGIDSETQYF. V usage is TRBV7-3 and J usage is TRBJ2-5; TRBD2 is a possible D gene (6 bases). The CDR3 is 16 residues long. Germline V gene lookup returns CDR1 SGHTA and CDR2 FQGTGA. With 0 bases removed from V and 4 bases from J, the gap between germline ends came to 15 bases. The variable domain in full, with the rest retrieved from reference TRBV7-3 and TRBJ2-5, is GAGVSQTPSNKVTEKGKYVELRCDPISGHTALYWYRQSLGQGPEFLIYFQGTGAADDSGLPNDRFFAVRPEGSVSTLKIQRTERGDSAVYLCASSLTAGIDSETQYFGPGTRLLVL.

The CDR3 protein is CASSSRLAVTDTQYF. The CDR3 coding sequence is TGTGCCAGCAGCTCAAGACTAGCGGTCACAGATACGCAGTATTTT. This chain joins TRBV7-3 and TRBJ2-3; 9 positions match TRBD2. CDR3 length: 15 amino acids. V trimming: 4 bases; J trimming: 2 bases; junction bases outside the gene matches: 4. CDR1 and CDR2 from the germline V gene are SGHTA and FQGTGA.

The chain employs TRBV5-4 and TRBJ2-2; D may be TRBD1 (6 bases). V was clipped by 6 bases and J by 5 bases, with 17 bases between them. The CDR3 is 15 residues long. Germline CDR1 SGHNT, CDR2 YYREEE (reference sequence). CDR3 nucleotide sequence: TGTGCCAGCAACCCCGGGGAAAGGGGGACCGGGGAGCTGTTTTTT. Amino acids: CASNPGERGTGELFF.

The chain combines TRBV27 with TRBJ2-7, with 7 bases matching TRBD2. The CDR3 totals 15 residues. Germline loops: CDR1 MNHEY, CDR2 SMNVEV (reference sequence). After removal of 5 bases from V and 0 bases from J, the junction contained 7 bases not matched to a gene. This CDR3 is CASSTTSASSYEQYF. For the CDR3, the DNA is TGTGCCAGCAGTACTACTAGCGCGAGCTCCTACGAGCAGTACTTC.

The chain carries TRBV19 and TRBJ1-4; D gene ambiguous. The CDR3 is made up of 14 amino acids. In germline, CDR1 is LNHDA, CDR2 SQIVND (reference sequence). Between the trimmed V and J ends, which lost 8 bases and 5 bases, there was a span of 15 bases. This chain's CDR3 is CASGSRVLNEKLFF. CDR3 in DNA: TGTGCCAGTGGGTCCCGGGTCTTAAATGAAAAACTGTTTTTT.

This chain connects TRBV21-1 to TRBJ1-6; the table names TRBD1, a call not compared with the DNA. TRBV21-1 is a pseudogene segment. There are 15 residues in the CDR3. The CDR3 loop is CASSRDRPYNSPLHF. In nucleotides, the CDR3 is TGTGCCAGCAGCCGGGACAGGCCCTATAATTCACCCCTCCACTTT.

This CDR3 is CASSVTGMYEQYF. DNA of the CDR3: TGTGCCAGCAGCGTTACAGGGATGTACGAGCAGTACTTC. The gene calls are TRBV6-2 or TRBV6-3 and TRBJ2-7; TRBD1 is a possible D gene (6 bases). V lost 6 bases to trimming and J lost 4 bases, with 13 bases between them. Germline V gives CDR1 MNHEY, CDR2 SVGEGT. The CDR3 contains 13 residues.

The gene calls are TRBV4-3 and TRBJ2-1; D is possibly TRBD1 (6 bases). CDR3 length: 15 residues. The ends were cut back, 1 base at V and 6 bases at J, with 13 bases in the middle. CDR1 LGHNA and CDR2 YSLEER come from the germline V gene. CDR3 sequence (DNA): TGCGCCAGCAGCCAAGTTGTCAGGGGATTCAATGAGCAGTTCTTC. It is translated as CASSQVVRGFNEQFF.

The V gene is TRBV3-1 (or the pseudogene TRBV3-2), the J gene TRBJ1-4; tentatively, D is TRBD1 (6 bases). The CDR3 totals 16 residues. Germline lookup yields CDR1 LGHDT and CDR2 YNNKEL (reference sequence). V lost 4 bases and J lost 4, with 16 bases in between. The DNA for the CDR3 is TGTGCCAGCAGCCGCATTATGGACAGAGATAATGAAAAACTGTTTTTT. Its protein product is CASSRIMDRDNEKLFF.

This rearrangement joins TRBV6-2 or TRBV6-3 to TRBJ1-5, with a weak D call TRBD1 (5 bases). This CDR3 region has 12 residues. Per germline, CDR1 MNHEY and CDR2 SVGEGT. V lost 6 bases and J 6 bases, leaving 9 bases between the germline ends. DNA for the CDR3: TGTGCCAGCAGCTCCCAGGGTCAGCCCCAGCATTTT. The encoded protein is CASSSQGQPQHF.

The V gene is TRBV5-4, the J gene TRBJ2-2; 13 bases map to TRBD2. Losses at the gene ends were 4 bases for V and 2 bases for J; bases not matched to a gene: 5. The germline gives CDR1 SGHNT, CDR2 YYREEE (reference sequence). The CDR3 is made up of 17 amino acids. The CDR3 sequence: CASSEPGLAGNTGELFF. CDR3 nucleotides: TGTGCCAGCAGCGAACCGGGACTAGCGGGAAACACCGGGGAGCTGTTTTTT.

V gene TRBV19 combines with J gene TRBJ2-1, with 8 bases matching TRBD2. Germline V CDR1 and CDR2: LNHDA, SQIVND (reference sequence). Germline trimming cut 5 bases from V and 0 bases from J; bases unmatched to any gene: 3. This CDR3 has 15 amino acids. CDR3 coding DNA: TGTGCCAGTAGTCCGAGCGGGAGCTCCTACAATGAGCAGTTCTTC. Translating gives CASSPSGSSYNEQFF.

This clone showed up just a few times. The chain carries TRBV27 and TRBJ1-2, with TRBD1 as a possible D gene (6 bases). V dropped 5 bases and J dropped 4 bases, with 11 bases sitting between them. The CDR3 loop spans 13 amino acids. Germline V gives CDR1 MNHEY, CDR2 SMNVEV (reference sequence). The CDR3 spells CASSNRVTYGYTF. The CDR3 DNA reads TGTGCCAGCAGTAACAGGGTTACCTATGGCTACACCTTC.

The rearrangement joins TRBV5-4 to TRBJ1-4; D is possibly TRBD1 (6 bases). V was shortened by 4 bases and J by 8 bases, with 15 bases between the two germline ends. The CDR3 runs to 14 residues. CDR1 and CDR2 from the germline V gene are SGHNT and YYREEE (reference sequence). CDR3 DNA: TGTGCCAGCAGCCCGCAGGGGCTGGGGGAAAAACTGTTTTTT. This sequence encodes CASSPQGLGEKLFF. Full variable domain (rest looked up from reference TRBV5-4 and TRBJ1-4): ETGVTQSPTHLIKTRGQQVTLRCSSQSGHNTVSWYQQALGQGPQFIFQYYREEENGRGNFPPRFSGLQFPNYSSELNVNALELDDSALYLCASSPQGLGEKLFFGSGTQLSVL.

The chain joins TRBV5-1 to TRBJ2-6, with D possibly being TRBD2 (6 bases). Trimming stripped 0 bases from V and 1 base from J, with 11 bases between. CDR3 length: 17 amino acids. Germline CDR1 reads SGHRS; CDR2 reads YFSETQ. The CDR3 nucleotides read TGCGCCAGCAGCTTGGATAGCGGAAAGTCTGGGGCCAACGTCCTGACTTTC. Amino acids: CASSLDSGKSGANVLTF.

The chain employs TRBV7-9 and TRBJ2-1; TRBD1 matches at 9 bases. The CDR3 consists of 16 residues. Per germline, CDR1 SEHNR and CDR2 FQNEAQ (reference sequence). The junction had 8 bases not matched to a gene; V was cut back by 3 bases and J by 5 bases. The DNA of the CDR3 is TGTGCCAGCAGCTTGCTACAGGGGGCCCCAGACAATGAGCAGTTCTTC. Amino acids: CASSLLQGAPDNEQFF.

The CDR3 DNA follows: TGTGCCAGCAGCCTGCTAGGACAGGGGGCTGAAAAACTGTTTTTT. This codes for CASSLLGQGAEKLFF. The J gene is TRBJ1-4, the V gene TRBV5-8; 11 bases are shared with TRBD1. The J segment lost 7 bases and the V segment lost 4 bases, leaving 6 bases of the junction unmatched. Germline values: CDR1 SGHTS, CDR2 YDEGEE. The CDR3 is made up of 15 amino acids.

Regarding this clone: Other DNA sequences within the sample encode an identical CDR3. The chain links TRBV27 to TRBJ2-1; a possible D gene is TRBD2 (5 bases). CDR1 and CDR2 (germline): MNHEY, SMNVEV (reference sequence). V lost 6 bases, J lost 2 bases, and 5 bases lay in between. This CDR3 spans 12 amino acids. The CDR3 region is CASSGTYNEQFF. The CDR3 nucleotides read TGTGCCAGCAGCGGGACCTACAATGAGCAGTTCTTC.

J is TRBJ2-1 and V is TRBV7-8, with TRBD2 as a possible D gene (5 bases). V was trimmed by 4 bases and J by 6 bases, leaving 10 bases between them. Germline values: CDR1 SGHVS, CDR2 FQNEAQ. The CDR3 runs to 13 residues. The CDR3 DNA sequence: TGTGCCAGCAGCTGGAGGACCTCCAATGAGCAGTTCTTC. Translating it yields CASSWRTSNEQFF.

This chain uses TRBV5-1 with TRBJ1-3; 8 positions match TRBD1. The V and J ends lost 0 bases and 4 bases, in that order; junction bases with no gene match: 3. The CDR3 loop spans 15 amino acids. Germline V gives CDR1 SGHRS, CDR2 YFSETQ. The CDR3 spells CASSLVGQDGNTIYF. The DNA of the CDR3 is TGCGCCAGCAGCTTGGTGGGACAGGACGGAAACACCATATATTTT.